The 25 T cell receptor beta chains below all came from one sample that was sequenced in a study of neurological immune-mediated disorders (dated by TCRdb to about 2019). Library preparation was by 5' RACE. The sequencing machine was an Illumina HiSeq 2500. TCRdb reprocessed the public reads (quality trimming at Q25 with fastp, clone calling with MiXCR) and kept in-frame beta chains. Each record represents a unique CDR3 protein, reported with the most common genes and DNA among its rows. The sample has about 49,000 distinct CDR3 sequences on record, about 9.1% of them singletons. Jointly, the top ten make up about 1.6% of the sample. The time point label, as the study defines it: longitudinal time-point 1 (baseline). The sequenced sample was PBMCs. The receptors shown here come from a woman aged 40 to 49 in good health.

This clonotype was seen ten or more times. The chain recombines TRBV6-2 or TRBV6-3 with TRBJ1-1; D is unclear. This CDR3 spans 15 amino acids. The V end was cut by 0 bases, the J end by 4 bases, with 12 bases between. CDR1 MNHEY and CDR2 SVGEGT come from the germline V gene. The DNA for the CDR3 is TGTGCCAGCAGTTACTCGAGAGGGAGGAGCACTGAAGCTTTCTTT. Translating it yields CASSYSRGRSTEAFF.

This clonotype was found once. The rearrangement links TRBV12-3 or TRBV12-4 to TRBJ2-7, with D perhaps matching TRBD1 or TRBD2 (6 bases each). The CDR3 has 16 amino acids. Trimming left V 4 bases short and J 5 bases short, with 21 bases between. The CDR3 spells CASSSRGQGVIDEQYF. The CDR3 DNA follows: TGTGCCAGCAGTTCCCGGGGGCAGGGTGTTATCGACGAGCAGTACTTC.

This clonotype appeared many times. The chain links TRBV5-1 to TRBJ2-4, with TRBD2 matching 14 bases. This CDR3 is 14 amino acids long. The V gene's germline CDR1 is SGHRS and CDR2 YFSETQ. V trimming: 2 bases; J trimming: 11 bases; junction bases outside the gene matches: 3. In DNA, the CDR3 is TGCGCCAGCAGCTTATGGACTAGCGGGGGGCTTCAGTACTTC. Residues: CASSLWTSGGLQYF.

This clonotype has ten or more counts. The chain couples TRBV5-1 to TRBJ1-2, with D uncertain. This CDR3 comprises 14 residues. CDR1 and CDR2 (germline): SGHRS, YFSETQ. Trimming took 0 bases from V and 3 from J, leaving 9 bases between them. CDR3 sequence (DNA): TGCGCCAGCAGCTTGGACCTCAGTCACTATGGCTACACCTTC. As protein: CASSLDLSHYGYTF. Using reference TRBV5-1 and TRBJ1-2 for the parts outside the CDR3, the full variable domain is KAGVTQTPRYLIKTRGQQVTLSCSPISGHRSVSWYQQTPGQGLQFLFEYFSETQRNKGNFPGRFSGRQFSNSRSEMNVSTLELGDSALYLCASSLDLSHYGYTFGSGTRLTVV.

Many counts were recorded for this clonotype. V usage is TRBV4-2 and J usage is TRBJ2-3; no clear D. V lost 4 bases and J 2 bases, leaving 16 bases between the germline ends. There are 16 residues in the CDR3. CDR1 is LGHNA, CDR2 YNFKEQ, per germline. The DNA for the CDR3 is TGTGCCAGCAGCCCTAAGGCAGGTGATCACACAGATACGCAGTATTTT. It translates to CASSPKAGDHTDTQYF.

This clonotype was seen repeatedly, ten times or more. The V gene is TRBV20-1, the J gene TRBJ1-1; 9 positions match TRBD1. The CDR3 is made up of 12 amino acids. CDR1 and CDR2 from the germline V gene are DFQATT and SNEGSKA (reference sequence). V shed 6 bases, J shed 5 bases, and the junction held 4 bases outside the gene matches. The chain's CDR3 is CSARDRVTEAFF. CDR3 nucleotide sequence: TGCAGTGCCAGGGACAGGGTTACTGAAGCTTTCTTT.

At least ten counts were recorded for this clonotype. The chain couples TRBV6-5 to TRBJ2-7; TRBD2 matches at 8 bases. Trimming at V came to 2 bases and at J to 3 bases, leaving 6 bases not matched to a gene. This CDR3 has 15 residues. Germline CDR1 is MNHEY and CDR2 is SVGAGI. Here the CDR3 reads CASSYGGRTDYEQYF. The CDR3 DNA reads as TGTGCCAGCAGTTACGGCGGGAGGACGGACTACGAGCAGTACTTC.

This clonotype occurred many times. The chain recombines TRBV5-1 with TRBJ1-2; 8 bases agree with TRBD1. The CDR3 extends over 15 amino acids. V lost 4 bases and J lost 5; bases outside the gene matches: 10. The germline V gene encodes CDR1 SGHRS and CDR2 YFSETQ. The CDR3 sequence is CASSAEGQGHYGYTF. The CDR3 DNA follows: TGCGCCAGCAGCGCGGAAGGACAGGGCCATTATGGCTACACCTTC.

At least ten counts were recorded for this clonotype. The chain employs TRBV6-2 or TRBV6-3 and TRBJ2-1; the match to TRBD2 covers 9 bases. The CDR3 length is 16 residues. The germline gives CDR1 MNHEY, CDR2 SVGEGT. V gave up 6 bases and J gave up 6 bases; unmatched junction bases: 12. The DNA for the CDR3 is TGTGCCAGCAGAGACCTTGGCGGGGGGGCCGCCAATGAGCAGTTCTTC. This encodes CASRDLGGGAANEQFF.

A word on this clonotype: The DNA is omitted, as the CDR3 cannot be located on it reliably, and the CDR3 follows TCRdb's listing. The chain combines TRBV7-2 with TRBJ2-1. Germline assignment: CDR1 SGHTA and CDR2 FQGNSA. The CDR3 comprises 18 residues, both ends counted. The CDR3 region is CASSFYICSARSYNEQFF.

This clonotype occurred many times. The genes are TRBV20-1 and TRBJ1-1; TRBD1 agrees at 7 bases. Germline CDR1 is DFQATT and CDR2 is SNEGSKA (reference sequence). The CDR3 has 15 residues. V trimming: 3 bases; J trimming: 8 bases; junction bases outside the gene matches: 15. CDR3 DNA sequence: TGCAGTGCTAGCACGGACCTCACAGGGGAAGAAGAAGCTTTCTTT. It yields the protein CSASTDLTGEEEAFF.

The DNA of the CDR3 is TGTGCCAGCAGTTTGGGGACAGTAAACTATGGCTACACCTTC. It is translated as CASSLGTVNYGYTF. The rearrangement uses TRBV12-3 or TRBV12-4 and TRBJ1-2, with 7 bases lining up with TRBD1. The CDR3 totals 14 residues. Trimming removed 3 bases from V and 2 bases from J; junction bases left unmatched: 3.

Ten or more counts support this clonotype. This chain connects TRBV5-1 to TRBJ2-2; weak D call: TRBD1 (6 bases). The CDR3 spans 17 residues. The germline gives CDR1 SGHRS, CDR2 YFSETQ. Trimming stripped 3 bases from V and 3 bases from J, with 18 bases between. The CDR3 bases are TGCGCCAGCAGCTGGCCCCCAGGGGCTTCTGACACCGGGGAGCTGTTTTTT. Translating gives CASSWPPGASDTGELFF.

This clonotype was found once. The rearrangement joins TRBV7-3 to TRBJ1-2; possibly TRBD1 for D (5 bases). The germline V and J ends were trimmed by 5 bases and 8 bases, with 18 bases remaining between them. Per the germline V gene, CDR1 is SGHTA and CDR2 is FQGTGA. The CDR3 covers 14 residues. The CDR3 bases are TGTGCCAGCAGCCCCGTGGAGGGGATGGGCGGCTACACCTTC. Its translation is CASSPVEGMGGYTF.

This clonotype came up many times. V gene TRBV20-1 combines with J gene TRBJ2-3; D remains unclear. Trimming pared 2 bases from V and 8 bases from J, leaving 8 bases between. The CDR3 loop spans 11 amino acids. The germline CDR1 and CDR2 sequences are DFQATT and SNEGSKA (reference sequence). CDR3 in amino acids: CSARMPPTQYF. The DNA of the CDR3 is TGCAGTGCTAGAATGCCGCCTACGCAGTATTTT.

There are many counts of this clonotype. The chain couples TRBV20-1 to TRBJ2-3, with TRBD2 matching 8 bases. CDR1 and CDR2 from the germline V gene are DFQATT and SNEGSKA (reference sequence). V lost 3 bases and J lost 2; bases outside the gene matches: 10. The CDR3 sequence is 16 residues long. CDR3 in amino acids: CSASSPSGSITDTQYF. The DNA for the CDR3 is TGCAGTGCTAGTTCGCCTAGCGGGTCAATCACAGATACGCAGTATTTT.

In this sample, this clonotype turned up many times. The chain has TRBV5-1 and TRBJ2-7, with 7 bases that match TRBD1. The CDR3 length is 15 residues. The V gene end was trimmed by 1 base and the J gene end by 5 bases; junction bases not matched to a gene: 9. Germline CDR1 is SGHRS and CDR2 is YFSETQ. CDR3 amino acids: CASSLSTGKGNEQYF. CDR3 DNA: TGCGCCAGCAGCTTGTCGACAGGGAAAGGAAACGAGCAGTACTTC.

Remarks on this clonotype: A junction boundary mismatches the germline segment, possibly from a read error. J is TRBJ2-3 and V is TRBV12-3 or TRBV12-4; TRBD2 aligns across 8 bases. This CDR3 region has 14 residues. As DNA, the CDR3 is TGTGCCAGCAGCTTTAACGGGGGGGCAGATACGCAGTACTTT. Its translation is CASSFNGGADTQYF.

This clonotype has ten or more counts. The CDR3 is CASSTGQTWGTEAFF. CDR3 DNA sequence: TGCGCCAGCAGCACCGGACAGACCTGGGGGACTGAAGCTTTCTTT. The genes are TRBV5-1 and TRBJ1-1; perhaps TRBD1 as D (6 bases). This CDR3 comprises 15 residues. The V gene's germline CDR1 is SGHRS and CDR2 YFSETQ. V was cut by 4 bases and J by 5 bases, with 18 bases left in between. The variable domain in full, completed from reference TRBV5-1 and TRBJ1-1, reads KAGVTQTPRYLIKTRGQQVTLSCSPISGHRSVSWYQQTPGQGLQFLFEYFSETQRNKGNFPGRFSGRQFSNSRSEMNVSTLELGDSALYLCASSTGQTWGTEAFFGQGTRLTVV.

There are many counts of this clonotype. V and J are TRBV3-1 and TRBJ2-1; 9 bases are shared with TRBD2. The V gene end was trimmed by 1 base and the J gene end by 4 bases; junction bases not matched to a gene: 2. Germline V gene lookup returns CDR1 LGHDT and CDR2 YNNKEL (reference sequence). The CDR3 sequence is 15 residues long. This CDR3 is CASSQVLAGYNEQFF. CDR3 DNA sequence: TGTGCCAGCAGCCAAGTGCTAGCGGGGTACAATGAGCAGTTCTTC.

This clonotype has ten or more counts. The chain joins TRBV4-1 to TRBJ1-1, with 7 bases lining up with TRBD1. This CDR3 contains 17 residues. Looked up from germline, CDR1 is MGHRA and CDR2 is YSYEKL. After removal of 4 bases from V and 3 bases from J, the junction contained 14 bases not matched to a gene. CDR3 in DNA: TGCGCCAGCAGCCCCGGCAGGGGGAGAGTACGAGACACTGAAGCTTTCTTT. It translates to CASSPGRGRVRDTEAFF.

This clonotype was seen repeatedly, ten times or more. The chain joins TRBV12-3 or TRBV12-4 to TRBJ2-1; 7 nucleotides agree with TRBD2. The CDR3 is 15 amino acids. J gave up 3 bases and V 6 bases, and 8 bases lay outside the gene matches. The CDR3 bases are TGTGCCAGCAGCTACCCTAGCGGACTCTACAATGAGCAGTTCTTC. It yields the protein CASSYPSGLYNEQFF.

This clonotype was observed at least ten times. The J gene is TRBJ2-7, the V gene TRBV5-1; 10 bases line up with TRBD2. The ends lost 1 base at V and 3 bases at J; junction bases unmatched: 1. This CDR3 contains 14 residues. CDR1 SGHRS and CDR2 YFSETQ come from the germline V gene. The CDR3 sequence: CASSLTSGVYEQYF. The CDR3 DNA sequence: TGCGCCAGCAGCTTGACTAGCGGGGTCTACGAGCAGTACTTC.

This clonotype has ten or more counts. The V and J genes are TRBV7-2 and TRBJ2-1, with 9 bases aligning to TRBD2. The CDR3 extends over 16 amino acids. CDR1 is SGHTA and CDR2 is FQGNSA in the germline V gene. J was trimmed by 7 bases and V by 5 bases; bases with no gene match: 12. The CDR3, as DNA: TGTGCCAGCAGCGACTGGGCGGGGGGGTATAAGAATGAGCAGTTCTTC. Its translation is CASSDWAGGYKNEQFF.

In this sample, this clonotype turned up many times. The chain recombines TRBV29-1 with TRBJ2-6; TRBD1 agrees at 8 bases. This CDR3 contains 14 residues. With V trimmed by 5 bases and J by 2 bases, 2 bases remained unmatched. CDR1 SQVTM and CDR2 ANQGSEA come from the germline V gene. The CDR3 reads CSVQGAPGANVLTF. The CDR3 region has the DNA TGCAGCGTTCAGGGGGCGCCTGGGGCCAACGTCCTGACTTTC.